These 9 T cell receptor beta chains were all obtained from the same sample, sequenced in a study of response to subunit inactivated influenza vaccine. MiXCR, run by TCRdb on the RT-PCR reads, gives a single entry per CDR3 protein. This sample carries some 850,000 distinct CDR3 sequences, approximately 17% of them seen once, and the ten largest clones take roughly a tenth. The sequencing used PBMCs from blood, collected 5 to 6 days after vaccination. Receptors were obtained from a man aged 50 or older who received an inactivated influenza vaccine.

The table lists this clonotype with a few counts. V and J are TRBV3-1 and TRBJ2-1; D gene ambiguous. The V gene lost 2 bases and the J gene lost 0 bases, with 5 bases spanning the gap. The CDR3 runs to 14 residues. CDR1 is LGHDT and CDR2 is YNNKEL in the germline V gene (reference sequence). CDR3 sequence (DNA): TGTGCCAGCAGCCAACTCAGCTCCTACAATGAGCAGTTCTTC. Translation: CASSQLSSYNEQFF.

This clonotype was counted a few times. V and J are TRBV7-2 and TRBJ1-3, with D possibly TRBD1 on 6 matching bases. This CDR3 comprises 16 residues. The V end lost 1 base, the J end lost 3 bases, and 13 bases lay between the germline ends. Germline loops: CDR1 SGHTA, CDR2 FQGNSA. CDR3 nucleotide sequence: TGTGCCAGCAGCTTAGTAGGGGGATTTGGTGGAAACACCATATATTTT. Translated: CASSLVGGFGGNTIYF.

The chain is built from TRBV19 and TRBJ2-7, with 9 bases that match TRBD1. CDR3 length: 16 residues. The ends lost 4 bases at V and 3 bases at J; junction bases unmatched: 10. From germline, CDR1 is LNHDA and CDR2 SQIVND (reference sequence). In DNA form, the CDR3 reads TGTGCCAGTAGTACTCTACCGGGACAGGGAGACTACGAGCAGTACTTC. Residues: CASSTLPGQGDYEQYF.

This clonotype turned up a few times. The chain employs TRBV10-2 and TRBJ2-7; TRBD1 matches 9 bases. Germline assignment: CDR1 WSHSY and CDR2 SAAADI. V trimming: 4 bases; J trimming: 9 bases; junction bases outside the gene matches: 7. This CDR3 spans 13 amino acids. CDR3 protein: CASSGGQGLVQYF. In nucleotides, the CDR3 is TGCGCCAGCAGTGGAGGACAGGGGTTAGTGCAGTACTTC.

This clonotype showed up just a few times. The chain recombines TRBV12-3 or TRBV12-4 with TRBJ2-7; a possible D gene is TRBD2 (7 bases). The CDR3 spans 16 residues. V lost 8 bases and J lost 6, with 26 bases in between. This chain's CDR3 is CASLHGGRGSSSEQYF. The CDR3 DNA follows: TGTGCCAGCCTCCACGGGGGGCGCGGGAGTAGTAGCGAGCAGTACTTC.

This clonotype was observed a handful of times. The chain employs TRBV20-1 and TRBJ2-7, with unresolved D. V was clipped by 0 bases and J by 10 bases, with 7 bases between them. Germline CDR1 and CDR2: DFQATT and SNEGSKA (reference sequence). This CDR3 spans 10 amino acids. In DNA, the CDR3 is TGCAGTGCTAGAGACCGCGGACAGTACTTC. Translated: CSARDRGQYF.

This clonotype has ten or more counts. The J gene is TRBJ2-7, the V gene TRBV20-1, with D possibly being TRBD1 (6 bases). This CDR3 has 11 amino acids. The germline CDR1 and CDR2 sequences are DFQATT and SNEGSKA (reference sequence). V lost 6 bases and J 6 bases, leaving 12 bases between the germline ends. CDR3 coding DNA: TGCAGTGCCAACCAGGGGCGCGAGCAGTACTTC. Protein sequence: CSANQGREQYF.

This clonotype has a single count. The chain links TRBV7-9 to TRBJ1-2, with TRBD1 matching over 7 bases. The CDR3 is 14 amino acids. Germline CDR1 and CDR2: SEHNR and FQNEAQ (reference sequence). Unmatched junction bases numbered 10, after V lost 5 bases and J lost 7 bases. As DNA, the CDR3 is TGTGCCAGCAGCACCGAACAGGGGCGGGGTGGCTACACCTTC. It specifies CASSTEQGRGGYTF.

V usage is TRBV24-1 and J usage is TRBJ2-1; 10 bases align to TRBD2. V dropped 7 bases and J dropped 5; count of bases not matched to a gene: 13. Germline V CDR1 and CDR2: KGHDR, SFDVKD. The CDR3 has 17 residues. CDR3 nucleotides: TGTGCCACCAGCGGGGAAGAAGCGGGAGGGCCCCACAATGAGCAGTTCTTC. Residues: CATSGEEAGGPHNEQFF.